A single sample is the source of the 23 T cell receptor beta chains below, sequenced in a study of PD-L1 blockade in urothelial cancer. This table comes from immunoSEQ multiplex PCR, and its TCRdb copy is limited to in-frame clones, with some not included. The table records about 74,000 clones, roughly 90% of them present only once. Time point defined: pretreatment peripheral blood. Here the sequenced sample was PBMCs, taken around atezolizumab (anti-PD-L1) treatment. These TCRs come from a man between 65 and 85 years old with urothelial cancer.

The J gene is TRBJ2-2, the V gene TRBV5-1, with D perhaps matching TRBD1 (5 bases). The CDR3 length is 15 residues. Germline V gene data show CDR1 as SGHRS and CDR2 as YFSETQ. The germline V and J ends were trimmed by 0 bases and 6 bases, with 12 bases remaining between them. The DNA of the CDR3 is TGCGCCAGCAGCTTGGTACAGGTGGGGTCCGGGGAGCTGTTTTTT. Translated: CASSLVQVGSGELFF. The full variable domain, rest sourced from reference TRBV5-1 and TRBJ2-2, is KAGVTQTPRYLIKTRGQQVTLSCSPISGHRSVSWYQQTPGQGLQFLFEYFSETQRNKGNFPGRFSGRQFSNSRSEMNVSTLELGDSALYLCASSLVQVGSGELFFGEGSRLTVL.

The chain uses TRBV19 and TRBJ2-5, with 9 bases matching TRBD1. This CDR3 region has 15 residues. The V gene's germline CDR1 is LNHDA and CDR2 SQIVND (reference sequence). V dropped 4 bases and J dropped 5; count of bases not matched to a gene: 8. DNA for the CDR3: TGTGCCAGTAGTAAGGGGACAGGGTCAAGGGAGACCCAGTACTTC. This sequence encodes CASSKGTGSRETQYF.

V and J are TRBV5-8 and TRBJ2-3, with 15 bases aligning to TRBD2. CDR3 size: 18 residues. V trimming: 4 bases; J trimming: 2 bases; junction bases outside the gene matches: 8. Germline V lookup: CDR1 SGHTS, CDR2 YDEGEE. CDR3 sequence (DNA): TGTGCCAGCAGCGGCGGACTAGCGGGAGGGCCGGTCACAGATACGCAGTATTTT. Amino acid sequence: CASSGGLAGGPVTDTQYF.

This clone was observed once. The rearrangement joins TRBV9 to TRBJ2-3, with TRBD2 matching over 10 bases. Per the germline V gene, CDR1 is SGDLS and CDR2 is YYNGEE. This CDR3 has 15 residues. V trimming: 2 bases; J trimming: 6 bases; junction bases outside the gene matches: 6. The CDR3 sequence: CASSVPSGSRDTQYF. The CDR3 coding sequence is TGTGCCAGCAGCGTTCCTAGCGGGAGTCGGGATACGCAGTATTTT. The full variable domain, completed using reference TRBV9 and TRBJ2-3, is DSGVTQTPKHLITATGQRVTLRCSPRSGDLSVYWYQQSLDQGLQFLIQYYNGEERAKGNILERFSAQQFPDLHSELNLSSLELGDSALYFCASSVPSGSRDTQYFGPGTRLTVL.

The chain carries TRBV5-6 and TRBJ1-1; D might be TRBD1 (5 bases). The CDR3 is 14 residues long. V was trimmed by 1 base and J by 2 bases, leaving 9 bases between them. The germline V gene has CDR1 SGHDT and CDR2 YYEEEE. The CDR3 loop reads CASSLIGDNTEAFF. CDR3 DNA sequence: TGTGCCAGCAGCTTGATAGGGGATAACACTGAAGCTTTCTTT.

The rearrangement links TRBV5-1 to TRBJ2-5, with 13 bases identical to TRBD2. V shed 4 bases and J 2 bases; nucleotides not matched to a gene: 11. Germline values: CDR1 SGHRS, CDR2 YFSETQ. The CDR3 is 18 residues long. The CDR3 bases are TGCGCCAGCAGCCCGGGGCAGACTAGCGGGAGGATACAAGAGACCCAGTACTTC. Translated, it gives CASSPGQTSGRIQETQYF.

This clone showed up just once. V usage is TRBV7-2 and J usage is TRBJ2-7; 12 nucleotides agree with TRBD2. The CDR3 is 16 amino acids. In germline, CDR1 is SGHTA, CDR2 FQGNSA. The V and J ends lost 3 bases and 2 bases, in that order; junction bases with no gene match: 5. Here the CDR3 DNA reads TGTGCCAGCAGCTTGCCGGGACTAGCGGGTACCTACGAGCAGTACTTC. It is translated as CASSLPGLAGTYEQYF. Based on the CDR3 plus reference TRBV7-2 and TRBJ2-7, the full variable domain is GAGVSQSPSNKVTEKGKDVELRCDPISGHTALYWYRQSLGQGLEFLIYFQGNSAPDKSGLPSDRFSAERTGGSVSTLTIQRTQQEDSAVYLCASSLPGLAGTYEQYFGPGTRLTVT.

This clone appeared a few times. This rearrangement joins TRBV13 to TRBJ1-1; D might be TRBD1 (5 bases). CDR1 is PRHDT and CDR2 is FYEKMQ in the germline V gene (reference sequence). Trimming took 3 bases from V and 1 from J, leaving 9 bases between them. The CDR3 has 14 residues. For the CDR3, the DNA is TGTGCCAGCAGCTTGTGGGGGGGGAACACTGAAGCTTTCTTT. Translating gives CASSLWGGNTEAFF.

The chain carries TRBV10-2 and TRBJ1-5; TRBD1 matches 7 bases. CDR3 size: 14 residues. From germline, CDR1 is WSHSY and CDR2 SAAADI. Losses at the gene ends were 5 bases for V and 4 bases for J; bases not matched to a gene: 5. CDR3 residues: CASSTDRRNQPQHF. CDR3 DNA sequence: TGCGCCAGCAGTACGGACAGGAGAAATCAGCCCCAGCATTTT.

This rearrangement joins TRBV5-8 to TRBJ1-3; TRBD1 aligns across 7 bases. Germline CDR1 is SGHTS and CDR2 is YDEGEE. J was trimmed by 0 bases and V by 4 bases; bases with no gene match: 4. The CDR3 consists of 15 residues. CDR3 sequence reads: CASSLGTDSGNTIYF. DNA of the CDR3: TGTGCCAGCAGCCTAGGGACAGACTCTGGAAACACCATATATTTT.

V is TRBV29-1 and J is TRBJ2-7, with 8 bases lining up with TRBD1. From germline, CDR1 is SQVTM and CDR2 ANQGSEA. The V segment lost 6 bases and the J segment 2 bases; nucleotides outside the gene matches: 6. The CDR3 runs to 13 residues. The chain's CDR3 is CSVAPGQAYEQYF. CDR3 in DNA: TGCAGCGTAGCTCCGGGACAGGCCTACGAGCAGTACTTC.

This clone was seen once. V and J are TRBV10-3 and TRBJ2-1; possible D gene TRBD2, 5 bases. The CDR3 runs to 14 residues. The germline gives CDR1 ENHRY, CDR2 SYGVKD. Trimming cost V 0 bases and J 6 bases, with 9 bases left between them. The DNA for the CDR3 is TGTGCCATCAGTGAGTCGGAGGAAGGCAATGAGCAGTTCTTC. This codes for CAISESEEGNEQFF.

The CDR3 spells CASSFRPGLADTDTQYF. The CDR3 DNA follows: TGCGCCAGCAGCTTCCGGCCGGGACTAGCGGACACAGATACGCAGTATTTT. This chain connects TRBV5-1 to TRBJ2-3; 11 nucleotides agree with TRBD2. After removal of 2 bases from V and 2 bases from J, the junction contained 7 bases not matched to a gene. CDR1 is SGHRS and CDR2 is YFSETQ in the germline V gene. The CDR3 consists of 17 residues.

The chain links TRBV27 to TRBJ2-2, with TRBD2 identical over 9 bases. CDR1 and CDR2 from the germline V gene are MNHEY and SMNVEV (reference sequence). The junction had 5 bases not matched to a gene; V was cut back by 3 bases and J by 6 bases. CDR3 length equals 15 residues. As DNA, the CDR3 is TGTGCCAGCAGTTTCTCGGGACTAGCTGCCGGGGAGCTGTTTTTT. It encodes CASSFSGLAAGELFF.

The chain carries TRBV23-1 and TRBJ2-7, with a tentative D call TRBD1 (6 bases). TRBV23-1 is labeled an ORF, and its function is uncertain. The CDR3 runs to 17 residues. The V and J ends lost 2 bases and 6 bases respectively, with 23 bases between them. The CDR3 region is CASSQRTVGTFPVEQYF. For the CDR3, the DNA is TGCGCCAGCAGTCAAAGGACAGTGGGGACCTTTCCTGTCGAGCAGTACTTC.

The chain couples TRBV5-1 to TRBJ2-1; D might be TRBD2 (6 bases). The V end lost 0 bases, the J end lost 8 bases, and 21 bases lay between the germline ends. The germline CDR1 and CDR2 sequences are SGHRS and YFSETQ. This CDR3 contains 17 residues. The CDR3 DNA reads as TGCGCCAGCAGCTTGGTAGCCGTTGGGGGAGGTGGCGATGAGCAGTTCTTC. Protein product: CASSLVAVGGGGDEQFF. Together with reference TRBV5-1 and TRBJ2-1, the CDR3 gives the full variable domain: KAGVTQTPRYLIKTRGQQVTLSCSPISGHRSVSWYQQTPGQGLQFLFEYFSETQRNKGNFPGRFSGRQFSNSRSEMNVSTLELGDSALYLCASSLVAVGGGGDEQFFGPGTRLTVL.

This chain uses TRBV20-1 with TRBJ2-1; D call uncertain. CDR3 length: 11 amino acids. CDR1 is DFQATT and CDR2 is SNEGSKA in the germline V gene (reference sequence). V gave up 3 bases and J gave up 7 bases, with 7 bases separating them. The CDR3 bases are TGCAGTGCTAGGAGAAGTAATGAGCAGTTCTTC. Its protein product is CSARRSNEQFF.

The CDR3 loop reads CASSPRGGSYNEQFF. In nucleotides, the CDR3 is TGCGCCAGCAGTCCAAGGGGGGGGTCCTACAATGAGCAGTTCTTC. V usage is TRBV4-1 and J usage is TRBJ2-1, with D possibly being TRBD2 (7 bases). CDR3 length: 15 amino acids. Trimming stripped 6 bases from V and 1 base from J, with 13 bases between. Germline V gene lookup returns CDR1 MGHRA and CDR2 YSYEKL.

The table lists this clone with a few counts. V is TRBV28 and J is TRBJ2-3; no clear D. The CDR3 covers 13 residues. V lost 4 bases and J 0 bases, leaving 5 bases between the germline ends. Looked up from germline, CDR1 is MDHEN and CDR2 is SYDVKM. CDR3 DNA: TGTGCCAGCAGTTCCCCTAGCACAGATACGCAGTATTTT. Translated, it gives CASSSPSTDTQYF. The full variable domain, in which reference TRBV28 and TRBJ2-3 provide the parts outside the CDR3, is DVKVTQSSRYLVKRTGEKVFLECVQDMDHENMFWYRQDPGLGLRLIYFSYDVKMKEKGDIPEGYSVSREKKERFSLILESASTNQTSMYLCASSSPSTDTQYFGPGTRLTVL.

This sequence joins TRBV18 and TRBJ1-2, with 8 bases identical to TRBD1. CDR3 length equals 15 residues. The junction had 5 bases not matched to a gene; V was cut back by 0 bases and J by 5 bases. Germline CDR1 and CDR2: KGHSH and LQKENI. The CDR3 spells CASSPPAGGMYGYTF. Here the CDR3 DNA reads TGTGCCAGCTCACCACCGGCAGGGGGCATGTATGGCTACACCTTC. The complete variable domain, with remaining parts taken from reference TRBV18 and TRBJ1-2, reads NAGVMQNPRHLVRRRGQEARLRCSPMKGHSHVYWYRQLPEEGLKFMVYLQKENIIDESGMPKERFSAEFPKEGPSILRIQQVVRGDSAAYFCASSPPAGGMYGYTFGSGTRLTVV.

The chain couples TRBV30 to TRBJ2-7; D is perhaps TRBD1 (6 bases). The CDR3 contains 14 residues. Trimming removed 3 bases from V and 5 bases from J, with 17 bases in between. Germline values: CDR1 GTSNPN, CDR2 SVGIG (reference sequence). Written as DNA, the CDR3 is TGTGCCTGGAGCCCGGGACACCAAGGAGACGAGCAGTACTTC. Amino acids: CAWSPGHQGDEQYF.

The chain carries TRBV9 and TRBJ2-5; D possibly corresponds to TRBD2 (6 bases). V shed 0 bases and J shed 4 bases, with 13 bases lying between them. Germline assignment: CDR1 SGDLS and CDR2 YYNGEE. The CDR3 is 15 amino acids. Here the CDR3 reads CASSVGTTGGETQYF. DNA of the CDR3: TGTGCCAGCAGCGTAGGGACTACCGGGGGAGAGACCCAGTACTTC.

There are a few counts of this clone. The chain employs TRBV7-9 and TRBJ2-7; 10 positions match TRBD2. The CDR3 sequence is 13 residues long. From germline, CDR1 is SEHNR and CDR2 FQNEAQ (reference sequence). The J segment lost 2 bases and the V segment lost 7 bases, leaving 2 bases of the junction unmatched. The chain's CDR3 is CASILAGAYEQYF. CDR3 in DNA: TGTGCCAGCATCCTAGCGGGAGCCTACGAGCAGTACTTC.